This T cell receptor beta chain stems from a study of T cell responses to AZD1222 COVID-19 vaccine. Profiling relied on immunoSEQ multiplex PCR, and the TCRdb table lists in-frame clones only, not all of them. Here the sample spans some 91,000 clones, around nine tenths being singletons. Study-wide results and caveats: Only five to seven individuals given AZD1222 were seropositive at baseline. The donors showed a predominance of white British ancestry and of females, with possible underestimation of clonal diversity.

Per the germline V gene, CDR1 is LNHDA and CDR2 is SQIVND (reference sequence). Germline trimming cut 8 bases from V and 1 base from J; bases unmatched to any gene: 8. The CDR3 loop spans 15 amino acids. Turning to this clone: Antigen specificity is unknown.

The TCR originated in an adult in good health. The source was peripheral blood, collected on day 0 of AZD1222 vaccination. The V and J genes are TRBV19 and TRBJ1-1; 9 positions match TRBD1. The CDR3 sequence: CASGEQGARNTEAFF. The CDR3 DNA reads as TGTGCCAGTGGGGAACAGGGGGCTAGGAACACTGAAGCTTTCTTT.